This is a list of T cell receptor beta chains from one sample in a study of blood T cell repertoires in COVID-19. Repertoires were generated with immunoSEQ multiplex PCR, while TCRdb's copy carries only in-frame clones and drops some. The table shows more than 85,000 clones, with 75% to 90% occurring only once. Sequencing input: peripheral blood. These receptors were obtained from a woman aged 45-65 years with acute or convalescent COVID-19. Both conserved end residues are part of each CDR3. A D gene is named only where the DNA matches it firmly. Clone size, where shown, is once, few, many, or a class for clones that have expanded.

j_gene: TRBJ1-2; v_gene: TRBV5-1; d_gene: NA; abundance: NA; CDR3aa: CASSPPGGVGYGYTF; CDR3nt: TGCGCCAGCAGCCCCCCCGGGGGAGTGGGCTATGGCTACACCTTC
j_gene: TRBJ2-1; v_gene: TRBV7-7; d_gene: NA; abundance: few; CDR3aa: CASSLNRDNEQFF; CDR3nt: TGTGCCAGCAGCTTAAACAGGGACAATGAGCAGTTCTTC
j_gene: TRBJ2-2; v_gene: TRBV5-1; d_gene: NA; abundance: NA; CDR3aa: CASSSAPFQTNTGELFF; CDR3nt: TGCGCCAGCAGCTCTGCCCCTTTCCAGACAAACACCGGGGAGCTGTTTTTT
j_gene: TRBJ2-7; v_gene: TRBV9; d_gene: NA; abundance: NA; CDR3aa: CASSPGWGEQYF; CDR3nt: TGTGCCAGCAGCCCGGGGTGGGGTGAGCAGTACTTC
j_gene: TRBJ2-7; v_gene: TRBV5-1; d_gene: TRBD2; abundance: NA; CDR3aa: CASSLGWLAGESSYEQYF; CDR3nt: TGCGCCAGCAGCTTGGGCTGGCTAGCGGGGGAGAGCTCCTACGAGCAGTACTTC
j_gene: TRBJ2-3; v_gene: TRBV10-1; d_gene: TRBD1; abundance: NA; CDR3aa: CASSGTGVYGDTQYF; CDR3nt: TGCGCCAGCAGCGGGACAGGGGTGTATGGAGATACGCAGTATTTT
j_gene: TRBJ1-3; v_gene: TRBV9; d_gene: NA; abundance: NA; CDR3aa: CASSQKSEGNTIYF; CDR3nt: TGTGCCAGCAGCCAAAAGTCGGAGGGCAACACCATATATTTT
j_gene: TRBJ1-2; v_gene: TRBV9; d_gene: NA; abundance: NA; CDR3aa: CASSPGRYYGYTF; CDR3nt: TGTGCCAGCAGCCCCGGGAGGTACTATGGCTACACCTTC
j_gene: TRBJ2-1; v_gene: TRBV11-2; d_gene: NA; abundance: NA; CDR3aa: CASRQGISEQFF; CDR3nt: TGTGCCAGCCGGCAGGGGATTAGTGAGCAGTTCTTC
j_gene: TRBJ2-2; v_gene: TRBV14; d_gene: TRBD1; abundance: NA; CDR3aa: CASSRDRVRTGELFF; CDR3nt: TGTGCCAGCAGCCGTGACAGGGTGAGAACCGGGGAGCTGTTTTTT
j_gene: TRBJ2-7; v_gene: TRBV28; d_gene: NA; abundance: once; CDR3aa: CASSLGSEGSYEQYF; CDR3nt: TGTGCCAGCAGTTTGGGGTCGGAGGGCTCCTACGAGCAGTACTTC
j_gene: TRBJ1-1; v_gene: TRBV5-1; d_gene: NA; abundance: few; CDR3aa: CASSLGGPADTEAFF; CDR3nt: TGCGCCAGCAGCTTGGGAGGTCCAGCGGACACTGAAGCTTTCTTT
j_gene: TRBJ2-7; v_gene: TRBV9; d_gene: NA; abundance: NA; CDR3aa: CASSPHSPRDTNEQYF; CDR3nt: TGTGCCAGCAGCCCCCACAGCCCACGGGATACCAACGAGCAGTACTTC
j_gene: TRBJ1-4; v_gene: TRBV30; d_gene: TRBD1; abundance: NA; CDR3aa: CAWNFQGAGEKLFF; CDR3nt: TGTGCCTGGAATTTTCAGGGGGCGGGTGAAAAACTGTTTTTT
j_gene: TRBJ1-2; v_gene: TRBV9; d_gene: NA; abundance: NA; CDR3aa: CASSAFYGYTF; CDR3nt: TGTGCCAGCAGCGCATTCTATGGCTACACCTTC
j_gene: TRBJ1-5; v_gene: TRBV2; d_gene: NA; abundance: NA; CDR3aa: CASSPQGQGINQPQHF; CDR3nt: TGTGCCAGCAGTCCCCAGGGGCAGGGAATTAATCAGCCCCAGCATTTT
j_gene: TRBJ1-6; v_gene: TRBV28; d_gene: NA; abundance: NA; CDR3aa: CASSPAGRGENSPLHF; CDR3nt: TGTGCCAGCAGCCCCGCGGGACGGGGGGAGAATTCACCCCTCCACTTT
j_gene: TRBJ1-2; v_gene: TRBV6-5; d_gene: NA; abundance: NA; CDR3aa: CASSYSTGVGYGYTF; CDR3nt: TGTGCCAGCAGTTACTCGACCGGGGTTGGCTATGGCTACACCTTC
j_gene: TRBJ1-5; v_gene: TRBV7-2; d_gene: TRBD1; abundance: NA; CDR3aa: CASSDRAGNQPQHF; CDR3nt: TGTGCCAGCAGCGACAGGGCTGGCAATCAGCCCCAGCATTTT
j_gene: TRBJ1-6; v_gene: TRBV5-4; d_gene: NA; abundance: NA; CDR3aa: CASSLRPGSNSPLHF; CDR3nt: TGTGCCAGCAGCTTGAGGCCGGGATCTAATTCACCCCTCCACTTT
j_gene: TRBJ1-3; v_gene: TRBV28; d_gene: TRBD1; abundance: few; CDR3aa: CATRGTGGPSGGSGNTIYF; CDR3nt: TGTGCCACCAGAGGGACAGGGGGCCCGTCGGGGGGGAGTGGAAACACCATATATTTT
j_gene: TRBJ1-3; v_gene: TRBV6-1; d_gene: NA; abundance: once; CDR3aa: CASSGGGGSGRNTIYF; CDR3nt: TGTGCCAGCAGTGGGGGAGGGGGGTCCGGGAGAAACACCATATATTTT
j_gene: TRBJ1-5; v_gene: TRBV24-1; d_gene: NA; abundance: few; CDR3aa: CATSSGDQPQHF; CDR3nt: TGTGCCACCAGCTCGGGAGATCAGCCCCAGCATTTT
j_gene: TRBJ2-7; v_gene: TRBV6-1; d_gene: NA; abundance: NA; CDR3aa: CASSATFRGSGYEQYF; CDR3nt: TGTGCCAGCAGTGCGACCTTCAGGGGAAGTGGGTACGAGCAGTACTTC
j_gene: TRBJ1-1; v_gene: TRBV6-5; d_gene: NA; abundance: NA; CDR3aa: CASSYSRGRLNTEAFF; CDR3nt: TGTGCCAGCAGTTACTCGAGAGGGAGGTTGAACACTGAAGCTTTCTTT
j_gene: TRBJ2-1; v_gene: TRBV5-1; d_gene: NA; abundance: NA; CDR3aa: CASSLSFKEQFF; CDR3nt: TGCGCCAGCAGCTTGAGCTTCAAAGAGCAGTTCTTC
j_gene: TRBJ2-2; v_gene: TRBV6-6; d_gene: TRBD1; abundance: NA; CDR3aa: CASSYGGQGNMGELFF; CDR3nt: TGTGCCAGCAGTTACGGGGGACAGGGGAACATGGGGGAGCTGTTTTTT
j_gene: TRBJ1-3; v_gene: TRBV3-1/TRBV3-2; d_gene: TRBD1; abundance: NA; CDR3aa: CASSPQGAVGNTIYF; CDR3nt: TGTGCCAGCAGCCCTCAGGGGGCTGTAGGAAACACCATATATTTT
j_gene: TRBJ1-4; v_gene: TRBV5-5; d_gene: TRBD1; abundance: NA; CDR3aa: CASSLSGGLRTNEKLFF; CDR3nt: TGTGCCAGCAGCTTGTCAGGGGGGCTCAGGACTAATGAAAAACTGTTTTTT
j_gene: TRBJ2-3; v_gene: TRBV3-1/TRBV3-2; d_gene: NA; abundance: NA; CDR3aa: CASSPQMAGTDTQYF; CDR3nt: TGTGCCAGCAGCCCGCAAATGGCGGGGACAGATACGCAGTATTTT
j_gene: TRBJ1-5; v_gene: TRBV9; d_gene: TRBD1; abundance: NA; CDR3aa: CASSVEDRTNQPQHF; CDR3nt: TGTGCCAGCAGCGTAGAGGACAGGACCAATCAGCCCCAGCATTTT
j_gene: TRBJ1-2; v_gene: TRBV5-8; d_gene: NA; abundance: NA; CDR3aa: CASSFLGGLPPSYGYTF; CDR3nt: TGTGCCAGCAGCTTTTTAGGGGGTTTACCTCCCTCCTATGGCTACACCTTC
j_gene: TRBJ1-5; v_gene: TRBV6-5; d_gene: NA; abundance: many; CDR3aa: CASSATGPNQPQHF; CDR3nt: TGTGCCAGCTCCGCGACAGGACCGAATCAGCCCCAGCATTTT
j_gene: TRBJ2-3; v_gene: TRBV27; d_gene: TRBD2; abundance: NA; CDR3aa: CASRSNKRGGTDTQYF; CDR3nt: TGTGCCAGCAGGAGCAATAAGCGGGGGGGCACAGATACGCAGTATTTT
j_gene: TRBJ1-2; v_gene: TRBV14; d_gene: NA; abundance: NA; CDR3aa: CASSQDGLWTVSDRGYTF; CDR3nt: TGTGCCAGCAGCCAAGATGGCCTTTGGACAGTCAGTGATAGGGGCTACACCTTC
j_gene: TRBJ2-2; v_gene: TRBV11-3; d_gene: TRBD2; abundance: NA; CDR3aa: CASSWSGGWGGELFF; CDR3nt: TGTGCCAGCAGCTGGAGCGGGGGGTGGGGCGGGGAGCTGTTTTTT
j_gene: TRBJ1-6; v_gene: TRBV7-2; d_gene: NA; abundance: NA; CDR3aa: CASSFRGFNSPLHF; CDR3nt: TGTGCCAGCAGCTTCCGAGGGTTCAATTCACCCCTCCACTTT
j_gene: TRBJ2-2; v_gene: TRBV5-1; d_gene: TRBD1; abundance: NA; CDR3aa: CASSLGFGTGDTGELFF; CDR3nt: TGCGCCAGCAGCTTGGGCTTTGGGACAGGGGACACCGGGGAGCTGTTTTTT